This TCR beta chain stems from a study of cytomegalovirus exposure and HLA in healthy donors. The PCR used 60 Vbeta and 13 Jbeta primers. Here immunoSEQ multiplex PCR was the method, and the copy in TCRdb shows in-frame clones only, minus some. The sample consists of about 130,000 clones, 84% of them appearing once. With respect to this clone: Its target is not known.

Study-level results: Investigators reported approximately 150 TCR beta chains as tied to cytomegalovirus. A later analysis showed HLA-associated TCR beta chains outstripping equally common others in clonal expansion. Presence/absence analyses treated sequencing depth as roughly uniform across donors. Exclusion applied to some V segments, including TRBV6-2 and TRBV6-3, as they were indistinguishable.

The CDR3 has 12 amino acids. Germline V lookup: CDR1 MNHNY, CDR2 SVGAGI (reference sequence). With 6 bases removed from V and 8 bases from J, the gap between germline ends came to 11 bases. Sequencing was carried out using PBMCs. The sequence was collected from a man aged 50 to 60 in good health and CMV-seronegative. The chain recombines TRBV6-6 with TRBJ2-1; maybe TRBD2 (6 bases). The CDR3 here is CASRQTGDEQFF. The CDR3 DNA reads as TGTGCCAGCAGACAGACGGGGGATGAGCAGTTCTTC.